This entry concerns a single T cell receptor (beta chain). This record belongs to a study of T cells in Graves' hyperthyroidism and ophthalmopathy. The overall study: Prior to any treatment, at the point of initial diagnosis, peripheral blood was collected.

Aged 18 to 65, the patients had hyperthyroidism that was newly diagnosed and had lasted under 2 months. Germline assignment: CDR1 SEHNR and CDR2 FQNEAQ (reference sequence). V lost 4 bases, J lost 3 bases, and 9 bases lay in between. The length of the CDR3 is 13 residues. Amplification of TCR beta CDR3 regions used RNA as the template. Primed by the HTBI set, a first-round RT-PCR was run on the TCR CDR3. TCRdb called the multiplex PCR reads again in MiXCR, with one record for every CDR3 protein. Of 200,000 to 250,000 distinct CDR3 sequences in the sample, roughly 18% were seen once. The rearrangement links TRBV7-9 to TRBJ1-1; the D gene is possibly TRBD1 (5 bases). Specimen: blood. The clonotype comes from a man between 50 and 59 years old with Graves' hyperthyroidism. The CDR3 DNA reads as TGTGCCAGCAGCTCCCCGGGGGACACTGAAGCTTTCTTT. Translating gives CASSSPGDTEAFF.